The entry below gives a single T cell receptor beta chain sequence along with its context. Its antigen is undetermined. Assay: immunoSEQ multiplex PCR; the TCRdb copy retains only in-frame clones and omits some. This repertoire shows roughly 18,000 clones, approximately 77% found once; its top ten account for roughly 29%. This sample is part of a study of CD4 T cells in relation to SARS-CoV-2 and coronaviruses. Before the COVID-19 pandemic, during about 2011-2019, CD4+ T cells were taken from unexposed donors. CD4+ T cells were isolated from the cells after more than 8 days of culture. Testing used SARS-CoV-2 S/N and four cold-coronavirus spikes on unexposed-donor CD4+ T cells, cells permitting. The CDR3 extends over 12 amino acids. The junction had 3 bases not matched to a gene; V was cut back by 4 bases and J by 5 bases. Per the germline V gene, CDR1 is SQVTM and CDR2 is ANQGSEA.

The rearrangement joins TRBV29-1 to TRBJ2-5, with 8 bases fitting TRBD2. The sample comprised CD4+ T cells from PBMCs, cultured in vitro. The clonotype comes from a human donor in good health. The CDR3 DNA reads TGCAGCGTTGTCCGGGGGGGCGAGACCCAGTACTTC. Its protein is CSVVRGGETQYF. Supplemented by reference TRBV29-1 and TRBJ2-5, the full variable domain reads SAVISQKPSRDICQRGTSLTIQCQVDSQVTMMFWYRQQPGQSLTLIATANQGSEATYESGFVIDKFPISRPNLTFSTLTVSNMSPEDSSIYLCSVVRGGETQYFGPGTRLLVL.